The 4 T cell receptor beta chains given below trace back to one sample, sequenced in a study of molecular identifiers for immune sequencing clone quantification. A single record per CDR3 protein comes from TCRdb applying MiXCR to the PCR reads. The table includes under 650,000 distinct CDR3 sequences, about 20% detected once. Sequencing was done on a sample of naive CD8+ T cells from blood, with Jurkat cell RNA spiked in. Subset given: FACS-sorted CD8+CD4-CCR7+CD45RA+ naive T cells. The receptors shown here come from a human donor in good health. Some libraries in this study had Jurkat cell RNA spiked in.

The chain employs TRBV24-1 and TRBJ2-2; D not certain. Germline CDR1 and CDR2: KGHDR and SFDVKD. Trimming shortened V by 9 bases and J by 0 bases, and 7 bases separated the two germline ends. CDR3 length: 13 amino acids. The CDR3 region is CATSLTNTGELFF. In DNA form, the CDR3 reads TGTGCCACCTCCCTGACGAACACCGGGGAGCTGTTTTTT.

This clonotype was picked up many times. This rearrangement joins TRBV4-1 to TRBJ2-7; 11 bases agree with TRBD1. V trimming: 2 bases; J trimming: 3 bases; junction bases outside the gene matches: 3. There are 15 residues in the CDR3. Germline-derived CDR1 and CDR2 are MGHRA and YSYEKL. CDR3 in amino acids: CASSQTGTGGYEQYF. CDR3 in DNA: TGCGCCAGCAGCCAAACCGGGACAGGGGGCTACGAGCAGTACTTC.

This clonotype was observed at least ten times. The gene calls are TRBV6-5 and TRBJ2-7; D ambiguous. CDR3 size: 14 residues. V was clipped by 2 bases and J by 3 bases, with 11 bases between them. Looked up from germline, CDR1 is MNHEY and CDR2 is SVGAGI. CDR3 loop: CASSYRPGDYEQYF. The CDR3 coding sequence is TGTGCCAGCAGTTACCGCCCTGGCGACTACGAGCAGTACTTC.

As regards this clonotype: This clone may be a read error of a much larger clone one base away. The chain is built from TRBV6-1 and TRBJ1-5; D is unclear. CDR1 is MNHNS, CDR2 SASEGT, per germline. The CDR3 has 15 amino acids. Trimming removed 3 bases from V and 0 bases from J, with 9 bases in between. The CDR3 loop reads CASSDGKNSNQPQHF. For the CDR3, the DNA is TGTGCCAGCAGTGACGGGAAAAATAGCAATCAGCCCCAGCATTTT.